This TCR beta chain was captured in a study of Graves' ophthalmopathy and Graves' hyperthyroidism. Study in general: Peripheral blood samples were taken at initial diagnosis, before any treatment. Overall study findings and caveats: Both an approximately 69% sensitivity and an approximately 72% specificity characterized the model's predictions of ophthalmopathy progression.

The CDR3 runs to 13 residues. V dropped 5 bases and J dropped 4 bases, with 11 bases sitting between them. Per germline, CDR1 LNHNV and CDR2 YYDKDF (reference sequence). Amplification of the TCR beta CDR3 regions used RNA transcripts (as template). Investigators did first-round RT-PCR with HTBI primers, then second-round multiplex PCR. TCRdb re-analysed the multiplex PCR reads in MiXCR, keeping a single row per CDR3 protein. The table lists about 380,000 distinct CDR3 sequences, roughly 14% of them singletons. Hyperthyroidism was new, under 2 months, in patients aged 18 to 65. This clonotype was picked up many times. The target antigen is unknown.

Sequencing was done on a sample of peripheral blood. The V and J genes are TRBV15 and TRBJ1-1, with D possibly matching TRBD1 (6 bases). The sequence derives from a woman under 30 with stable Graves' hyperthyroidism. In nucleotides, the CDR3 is TGTGCCACCAGCTCGGGGGCCGGCACTGAAGCTTTCTTT. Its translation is CATSSGAGTEAFF.